The 10 T cell receptor beta chains reported below all come from one sample, sequenced in a study of control samples from healthy donors and cancer patients. Data came from immunoSEQ multiplex PCR; TCRdb stores just in-frame clones and leaves some out. Of around 110,000 clones listed, over 90% are singletons. What was sequenced was blood. These receptors came from a man aged 25 to 45 in good health.

This chain links TRBV5-1 with TRBJ2-7; tentatively, D is TRBD1 (5 bases). The germline V and J ends were trimmed by 3 bases and 6 bases, with 13 bases remaining between them. The CDR3 totals 13 residues. Germline V gene sequence: CDR1 SGHRS, CDR2 YFSETQ. CDR3 in DNA: TGCGCCAGCAGCTGGGCAGGGATGGGCGAGCAGTACTTC. Encoded protein: CASSWAGMGEQYF.

This clone was detected only once. This sequence joins TRBV5-1 and TRBJ1-2, with D possibly TRBD1 on 5 matching bases. CDR1 and CDR2 (germline): SGHRS, YFSETQ. CDR3 size: 13 residues. V lost 4 bases to trimming and J lost 8 bases, with 15 bases between them. This CDR3 is CASSVEGLMGYTF. CDR3 DNA: TGCGCCAGCAGCGTAGAGGGGCTTATGGGCTACACCTTC.

The V and J genes are TRBV5-1 and TRBJ2-5, with 9 bases matching TRBD2. The CDR3 runs 13 residues. Losses at the gene ends were 3 bases for V and 5 bases for J; bases not matched to a gene: 2. The germline V gene encodes CDR1 SGHRS and CDR2 YFSETQ. This CDR3 reads CASSSLAGETQYF. The CDR3 nucleotides are TGCGCCAGCAGCTCCCTAGCGGGGGAGACCCAGTACTTC.

V gene TRBV7-2 combines with J gene TRBJ1-2; D unclear. There are 12 residues in the CDR3. Germline CDR1 reads SGHTA; CDR2 reads FQGNSA. Deletions cut 4 bases from V and 3 bases from J, with 6 bases between. The CDR3 nucleotides are TGTGCCAGCAGCTCAACCTACTATGGCTACACCTTC. Translated, it gives CASSSTYYGYTF.

V is TRBV6-6 and J is TRBJ1-5; no reliable D call. Trimming removed 6 bases from V and 4 bases from J, with 19 bases in between. CDR1 is MNHNY and CDR2 is SVGAGI in the germline V gene (reference sequence). The CDR3 contains 16 residues. This chain's CDR3 is CASSPPDAPGNQPQHF. CDR3 nucleotide sequence: TGTGCCAGCAGCCCACCGGACGCCCCAGGAAATCAGCCCCAGCATTTT.

The V and J genes are TRBV15 and TRBJ2-3; a possible D gene is TRBD1 (6 bases). V shed 0 bases and J shed 15 bases, with 19 bases lying between them. CDR3 size: 14 residues. From germline, CDR1 is LNHNV and CDR2 YYDKDF (reference sequence). CDR3 region: CATSRDNREPPKYF. CDR3 coding DNA: TGTGCCACCAGCAGAGATAACAGGGAGCCCCCGAAATATTTT.

This chain uses TRBV9 with TRBJ2-1, with 7 bases lining up with TRBD2. The CDR3 covers 16 residues. After removal of 3 bases from V and 7 bases from J, the junction contained 13 bases not matched to a gene. The germline V gene has CDR1 SGDLS and CDR2 YYNGEE. In DNA form, the CDR3 reads TGTGCCAGCAGCGGGGGACTAACCCTTAACGGGAATGAGCAGTTCTTC. Encoded protein: CASSGGLTLNGNEQFF.

The rearrangement joins TRBV19 to TRBJ1-1; 8 bases line up with TRBD1. Germline CDR1 LNHDA, CDR2 SQIVND (reference sequence). The trim removed 3 bases at V and 1 base at J, leaving 1 base unmatched. This CDR3 comprises 14 residues. This CDR3 is CASSIGQGNTEAFF. The CDR3 DNA sequence: TGTGCCAGTAGTATCGGACAGGGGAACACTGAAGCTTTCTTT.

The rearrangement links TRBV15 to TRBJ1-1; D not resolved. Trimming cost V 5 bases and J 4 bases, with 14 bases left between them. CDR3 length equals 14 residues. Germline values: CDR1 LNHNV, CDR2 YYDKDF (reference sequence). Here the CDR3 reads CATSRGRTGTEAFF. DNA for the CDR3: TGTGCCACCAGCCGTGGTCGGACGGGCACTGAAGCTTTCTTT.

This clone was seen a single time. V is TRBV13 and J is TRBJ1-1; weak D call: TRBD1 (5 bases). CDR1 and CDR2 (germline): PRHDT, FYEKMQ (reference sequence). The CDR3 is 15 residues long. Trimming removed 1 base from V and 0 bases from J, with 9 bases in between. For the CDR3, the DNA is TGTGCCAGCAGCTTAGCCGGGACTTTGAACACTGAAGCTTTCTTT. Translating it yields CASSLAGTLNTEAFF. The full variable domain, in which reference TRBV13 and TRBJ1-1 provide the parts outside the CDR3, is AAGVIQSPRHLIKEKRETATLKCYPIPRHDTVYWYQQGPGQDPQFLISFYEKMQSDKGSIPDRFSAQQFSDYHSELNMSSLELGDSALYFCASSLAGTLNTEAFFGQGTRLTVV.